This T cell receptor beta chain was found in a study of blood T cell repertoires in COVID-19. Original processing notes: Counts of nucleated cells, estimated from reference gene primer amplification, were obtained. Produced via immunoSEQ multiplex PCR; TCRdb's table is partial and in-frame only. V and J calls and clone size are copied from that table; D and trimming were computed from the DNA. The sample shows around 700,000 clones, just under 90% of them seen only once. This CDR3 contains 15 residues. Germline CDR1 is KGHSH and CDR2 is LQKENI. Trimming took off 4 bases at V and 6 bases at J, with 15 bases between the two ends.

This receptor was identified in a woman under 30 with acute or convalescent COVID-19. This rearrangement joins TRBV18 to TRBJ2-2, with D possibly TRBD2 on 6 matching bases. The specimen was peripheral blood. The CDR3 region is CASSQQEGLAGELFF. DNA of the CDR3: TGTGCCAGCTCACAGCAGGAGGGGCTCGCCGGGGAGCTGTTTTTT.